Listed here is a single TCR beta chain. Its matching antigen is unknown. Just one base apart from a much larger clone, this may be a read error. This sample is part of a study of blood T cells in healthy people across ages. Broader study findings: Naive CD4+ cells and diversity were both higher in long-lived donors than in aged donors.

A second PCR of roughly 7 to 11 cycles used a sample-barcoded 5' primer and a J-beta primer mix. TCRdb reprocessed the 5' RACE reads with MiXCR, giving one entry per CDR3 protein. The sample lists roughly 1.5 million distinct CDR3 sequences, roughly 43% occurring once. This CDR3 region has 13 residues. Germline-derived CDR1 and CDR2 are MGHRA and YSYEKL. This chain connects TRBV4-1 to TRBJ2-5; D unresolved. The DNA end is a closer match to TRBJ2-1, so the J assignment may be wrong. Sample: blood. The sequence was obtained from a woman aged 18-29 years in good health. CDR3 bases: TGCGCCAGCAGCCAATATGCCCAAGAGACCCAGTTCTTC. Residues: CASSQYAQETQFF.